Listed below are T cell receptor beta chains from one sample, sequenced in a study of T cells in localized non-small cell lung cancer. Only in-frame clones appear in the TCRdb table, and some are missing; sequencing was by immunoSEQ multiplex PCR. The data contain some 7,000 clones, roughly 23% of them seen just once; the ten biggest clones take up 3% to 4.5%. The input for sequencing was lung tumor tissue, taken before any cancer treatment. These TCRs come from a man aged 40-75 years with stage III squamous cell lung carcinoma. Each CDR3 is given with its conserved first and last residue. A D gene is named only where the DNA matches it firmly. Part of the rows lack a size; the others show once, few, many or a class for expanded clones.

d_call: TRBD1; clone_size: -; v_call: TRBV25-1; j_call: TRBJ2-2; cdr3_aa: CASSVSRTGRTGELFF; cdr3_nt: TGTGCCAGCAGTGTCTCTCGGACAGGGAGGACCGGGGAGCTGTTTTTT
d_call: -; clone_size: -; v_call: TRBV6-8; j_call: TRBJ1-1; cdr3_aa: CASSYGQGLMNTEAFF; cdr3_nt: TGTGCCAGCAGTTACGGGCAGGGCCTAATGAACACTGAAGCTTTCTTT
d_call: -; clone_size: -; v_call: TRBV29-1; j_call: TRBJ1-4; cdr3_aa: CSVEEGREKLFF; cdr3_nt: TGCAGCGTTGAAGAGGGCAGGGAGAAACTGTTTTTT
d_call: -; clone_size: -; v_call: TRBV28; j_call: TRBJ1-6; cdr3_aa: CASSLRDSPLHF; cdr3_nt: TGTGCCAGCAGTTTGAGGGATTCACCCCTCCACTTT
d_call: TRBD1; clone_size: few; v_call: TRBV6-7; j_call: TRBJ2-7; cdr3_aa: CASRQGVEQYF; cdr3_nt: TGTGCCAGCAGACAGGGGGTCGAGCAGTACTTC
d_call: TRBD1; clone_size: -; v_call: TRBV19; j_call: TRBJ1-5; cdr3_aa: CASSIRTGGSNQPQHF; cdr3_nt: TGTGCCAGTAGTATTCGGACAGGAGGGAGCAATCAGCCCCAGCATTTT
d_call: -; clone_size: -; v_call: TRBV6-8; j_call: TRBJ2-6; cdr3_aa: CASSIVPVSGANVLTF; cdr3_nt: TGTGCCAGCAGTATCGTTCCGGTCTCTGGGGCCAACGTCCTGACTTTC
d_call: TRBD1; clone_size: few; v_call: TRBV6-8; j_call: TRBJ1-6; cdr3_aa: CASRGQGAYNSPLHF; cdr3_nt: TGTGCCAGCAGAGGACAGGGAGCCTATAATTCACCCCTCCACTTT
d_call: -; clone_size: -; v_call: TRBV7-4; j_call: TRBJ2-3; cdr3_aa: CASSFLLSDTQYF; cdr3_nt: TGTGCCAGCAGCTTCCTGTTGTCAGATACGCAGTATTTT
d_call: -; clone_size: few; v_call: TRBV6-8; j_call: TRBJ2-3; cdr3_aa: CASRTVRSADTQYF; cdr3_nt: TGTGCCAGCAGAACCGTCCGGAGCGCAGATACGCAGTATTTT
d_call: -; clone_size: few; v_call: TRBV12-5; j_call: TRBJ1-1; cdr3_aa: CASTESLMNTEAFF; cdr3_nt: TGTGCCAGCACCGAGAGCCTCATGAACACTGAAGCTTTCTTT
d_call: TRBD2; clone_size: few; v_call: TRBV11-3; j_call: TRBJ2-7; cdr3_aa: CASSLVLAAPYEQYF; cdr3_nt: TGTGCCAGCAGCTTAGTACTAGCGGCACCCTACGAGCAGTACTTC
d_call: -; clone_size: -; v_call: TRBV19; j_call: TRBJ2-5; cdr3_aa: CASSPGTPRETQYF; cdr3_nt: TGTGCCAGTAGCCCAGGGACTCCGAGAGAGACCCAGTACTTC
d_call: TRBD1; clone_size: many; v_call: TRBV7-2; j_call: TRBJ1-4; cdr3_aa: CASSKDRREKLFF; cdr3_nt: TGTGCCAGCAGCAAGGACAGGAGGGAAAAACTGTTTTTT
d_call: -; clone_size: many; v_call: TRBV9; j_call: TRBJ1-2; cdr3_aa: CASSLTSGYGYTF; cdr3_nt: TGTGCCAGCAGCCTGACAAGCGGCTATGGCTACACCTTC
d_call: -; clone_size: medium-sized; v_call: TRBV19; j_call: TRBJ2-7; cdr3_aa: CASSIGQGYEQYF; cdr3_nt: TGTGCCAGTAGTATCGGTCAGGGTTACGAGCAGTACTTC
d_call: -; clone_size: -; v_call: TRBV6-8; j_call: TRBJ1-5; cdr3_aa: CASSAAGARQPQHF; cdr3_nt: TGTGCCAGCAGCGCCGCGGGGGCAAGGCAGCCCCAGCATTTT
d_call: -; clone_size: many; v_call: TRBV11-3; j_call: TRBJ1-2; cdr3_aa: CASSPRREAIFYYGYTF; cdr3_nt: TGTGCCAGCAGCCCCCGTCGGGAAGCAATCTTCTACTATGGCTACACCTTC
d_call: TRBD1; clone_size: few; v_call: TRBV19; j_call: TRBJ1-4; cdr3_aa: CASSTGTATNEKLFF; cdr3_nt: TGTGCCAGTAGTACCGGGACAGCAACTAATGAAAAACTGTTTTTT
d_call: -; clone_size: -; v_call: TRBV9; j_call: TRBJ2-2; cdr3_aa: CASSVDPGELFF; cdr3_nt: TGTGCCAGCAGCGTAGACCCCGGGGAGCTGTTTTTT
d_call: TRBD2; clone_size: -; v_call: TRBV11-3; j_call: TRBJ2-5; cdr3_aa: CASSPQRGAQETQYF; cdr3_nt: TGTGCCAGCAGTCCTCAGCGGGGGGCACAAGAGACCCAGTACTTC
d_call: TRBD1; clone_size: -; v_call: TRBV6-8; j_call: TRBJ1-1; cdr3_aa: CASSYSTGQAEAFF; cdr3_nt: TGTGCCAGCAGTTACTCGACAGGGCAGGCTGAAGCTTTCTTT
d_call: -; clone_size: -; v_call: TRBV18; j_call: TRBJ2-7; cdr3_aa: CASSANQGSEQYF; cdr3_nt: TGTGCCAGCTCGGCCAATCAGGGATCCGAGCAGTACTTC
d_call: -; clone_size: -; v_call: TRBV6-8; j_call: TRBJ1-5; cdr3_aa: CASSYMGSNQPQHF; cdr3_nt: TGTGCCAGCAGTTACATGGGGAGCAATCAGCCCCAGCATTTT
d_call: -; clone_size: -; v_call: TRBV6-8; j_call: TRBJ1-2; cdr3_aa: CASRLDRSSGYTF; cdr3_nt: TGTGCCAGTCGCCTGGACAGAAGCAGTGGCTACACCTTC
d_call: TRBD1; clone_size: -; v_call: TRBV11-3; j_call: TRBJ2-7; cdr3_aa: CASSLDWDRAGEQYF; cdr3_nt: TGTGCCAGCAGCTTAGATTGGGACAGGGCTGGGGAGCAGTACTTC
d_call: -; clone_size: -; v_call: TRBV7-2; j_call: TRBJ2-3; cdr3_aa: CASSQGQADTQYF; cdr3_nt: TGTGCCAGCAGCCAAGGTCAAGCAGATACGCAGTATTTT
d_call: -; clone_size: few; v_call: TRBV1; j_call: TRBJ1-3; cdr3_aa: CASSHLGGLQNTIYF; cdr3_nt: TGCGCCAGCAGCCACCTCGGGGGCCTCCAAAACACCATATATTTT